The 32 T cell receptor beta chains given below trace back to one sample, sequenced in a study of T-cell memory formation after mild COVID-19. TCRdb itself ran the 5' RACE reads through MiXCR, one entry per CDR3 protein. Counted here are some 190,000 distinct CDR3 sequences, around 18% occurring once; the ten biggest clones make up 2% to 3%. The sequenced material came from PBMCs or a T cell subset sorted from them (not recorded which). The source of these receptors is an adult woman who had mild COVID-19 (a few samples of this study predate the infection). Cell type and time point are not known.

The chain combines TRBV12-3 or TRBV12-4 with TRBJ1-4; no definite D call. V was shortened by 3 bases and J by 5 bases, with 10 bases between the two germline ends. The CDR3 sequence is 14 residues long. For the CDR3, the DNA is TGTGCCAGCAGTTTCTCCAAGGGAAATGAAAAACTGTTTTTT. This codes for CASSFSKGNEKLFF.

V and J are TRBV3-1 and TRBJ2-7, with 11 nucleotides matching TRBD1. Per the germline V gene, CDR1 is LGHDT and CDR2 is YNNKEL (reference sequence). The CDR3 has 13 residues. Trimming at V came to 3 bases and at J to 8 bases, leaving 3 bases not matched to a gene. CDR3 sequence reads: CASSQDRGRQQYF. In nucleotides, the CDR3 is TGTGCCAGCAGCCAGGACAGGGGGCGTCAGCAGTACTTC.

The gene calls are TRBV24-1 and TRBJ2-1, with D uncertain. V lost 8 bases, J lost 5 bases, and 6 bases lay in between. The CDR3 consists of 11 residues. Germline lookup yields CDR1 KGHDR and CDR2 SFDVKD. DNA of the CDR3: TGTGCCACCAAGTCCCACAATGAGCAGTTCTTC. Translated: CATKSHNEQFF.

This clonotype was detected a few times. The J gene is TRBJ2-3, the V gene TRBV15, with unresolved D. From germline, CDR1 is LNHNV and CDR2 YYDKDF (reference sequence). V was shortened by 0 bases and J by 1 base, with 8 bases between the two germline ends. This CDR3 region has 15 residues. CDR3 amino acids: CATSRDHEGTDTQYF. DNA for the CDR3: TGTGCCACCAGCAGAGATCATGAGGGCACAGATACGCAGTATTTT.

This clonotype appeared many times. The chain has TRBV5-1 and TRBJ2-1, with TRBD2 matching over 12 bases. With V trimmed by 5 bases and J by 7 bases, 7 bases remained unmatched. The CDR3 extends over 15 amino acids. Germline CDR1 reads SGHRS; CDR2 reads YFSETQ. CDR3: CASRFLAGGMNEQFF. The CDR3 nucleotides read TGCGCCAGCAGATTTCTAGCGGGGGGGATGAATGAGCAGTTCTTC.

The chain couples TRBV20-1 to TRBJ1-2, with D possibly matching TRBD1 (6 bases). CDR3 size: 15 residues. V was cut by 6 bases and J by 3 bases, with 20 bases left in between. Germline loops: CDR1 DFQATT, CDR2 SNEGSKA (reference sequence). The CDR3 spells CSARVWRRGHYGYTF. CDR3 nucleotides: TGCAGTGCCCGAGTATGGAGACGGGGGCACTATGGCTACACCTTC.

This clonotype was observed a handful of times. The gene calls are TRBV12-3 or TRBV12-4 and TRBJ2-3, with 10 bases that match TRBD2. Losses at the gene ends were 5 bases for V and 3 bases for J; bases not matched to a gene: 5. The CDR3 has 15 residues. The CDR3 DNA reads as TGTGCCAGCAGTCCTAGCGGGAGTGGAACAGATACGCAGTATTTT. Its translation is CASSPSGSGTDTQYF.

This chain links TRBV20-1 with TRBJ2-3; D may correspond to TRBD1 or TRBD2 (5 bases each). The V gene lost 6 bases and the J gene lost 1 base, with 14 bases spanning the gap. There are 14 residues in the CDR3. Germline lookup yields CDR1 DFQATT and CDR2 SNEGSKA (reference sequence). CDR3 protein: CSAMKGTGTDTQYF. CDR3 DNA: TGCAGTGCCATGAAGGGGACGGGCACAGATACGCAGTATTTT.

The sample holds a few counts of this clonotype. The chain joins TRBV9 to TRBJ2-1; 11 bases line up with TRBD2. CDR1 is SGDLS and CDR2 is YYNGEE in the germline V gene. Losses at the gene ends were 0 bases for V and 10 bases for J; bases not matched to a gene: 9. The CDR3 length is 16 residues. CDR3 nucleotide sequence: TGTGCCAGCAGCGTAGACGGGCTAGCGGGAGGATTCGAGCAGTTCTTC. Protein sequence: CASSVDGLAGGFEQFF.

This clonotype was found once. V is TRBV6-1 and J is TRBJ1-2, with 8 bases lining up with TRBD1. CDR3 length: 14 residues. Losses at the gene ends were 4 bases for V and 5 bases for J; bases not matched to a gene: 6. CDR1 is MNHNS, CDR2 SASEGT, per germline. As DNA, the CDR3 is TGTGCCAGCAGTGCCATTGGGACAGGTTATGGCTACACCTTC. Translating it yields CASSAIGTGYGYTF.

This clonotype was picked up a small number of times. The V gene is TRBV20-1, the J gene TRBJ1-1, with 9 bases identical to TRBD1. Germline assignment: CDR1 DFQATT and CDR2 SNEGSKA (reference sequence). CDR3 size: 15 residues. Losses at the gene ends were 0 bases for V and 6 bases for J; bases not matched to a gene: 8. The CDR3 DNA follows: TGCAGTGCTAGAGATAAGGGACAGGGTGTTTCTGAAGCTTTCTTT. Its protein is CSARDKGQGVSEAFF.

V gene TRBV30 combines with J gene TRBJ1-5, with TRBD1 identical over 7 bases. CDR1 and CDR2 from the germline V gene are GTSNPN and SVGIG (reference sequence). CDR3 length: 16 amino acids. Trimming cost V 1 base and J 5 bases; bases outside gene matches: 11. The CDR3 here is CAWSGGLGQGDQPQHF. CDR3 DNA sequence: TGTGCCTGGAGTGGCGGCTTAGGCCAGGGGGATCAGCCCCAGCATTTT. The whole variable domain, filled in from reference TRBV30 and TRBJ1-5, reads SQTIHQWPATLVQPVGSPLSLECTVEGTSNPNLYWYRQAAGRGLQLLFYSVGIGQISSEVPQNLSASRPQDRQFILSSKKLLLSDSGFYLCAWSGGLGQGDQPQHFGDGTRLSIL.

This clonotype was detected only a few times. This rearrangement joins TRBV11-3 to TRBJ1-1, with D hard to call. This CDR3 has 12 residues. Trimming removed 1 base from V and 7 bases from J, with 7 bases in between. Germline V lookup: CDR1 SGHNT, CDR2 YENEEA. The CDR3 is CASSLGTREAFF. The CDR3, as DNA: TGTGCCAGCAGCTTAGGGACTCGTGAAGCTTTCTTT.

This clonotype showed up just a few times. The chain combines TRBV20-1 with TRBJ2-1; D perhaps matches TRBD2 (6 bases). The CDR3 is 14 residues long. The V gene's germline CDR1 is DFQATT and CDR2 SNEGSKA (reference sequence). Between the trimmed V and J ends, which lost 3 bases and 4 bases, there was a span of 13 bases. The CDR3 sequence is CSASEGGIYNEQFF. DNA for the CDR3: TGCAGTGCTAGCGAGGGCGGGATTTACAATGAGCAGTTCTTC.

This clonotype was detected many times. The chain couples TRBV2 to TRBJ2-5, with D hard to call. V was clipped by 4 bases and J by 5 bases, with 11 bases between them. This CDR3 contains 13 residues. The V gene's germline CDR1 is SNHLY and CDR2 FYNNEI. The CDR3 DNA follows: TGTGCCAGCAGTGCCGGTAGCCGGGAGACCCAGTACTTC. Translating gives CASSAGSRETQYF.

This clonotype has only a few counts. This rearrangement joins TRBV12-3 or TRBV12-4 to TRBJ1-6; 11 bases are shared with TRBD1. The CDR3 consists of 15 residues. V was clipped by 6 bases and J by 8 bases; unmatched bases: 6. The CDR3: CASRPKGQGDSPLHF. The CDR3 bases are TGTGCCAGCAGACCCAAGGGACAGGGGGATTCACCCCTCCACTTT.

This clonotype occurred many times. The CDR3 DNA follows: TGTGCCAGCAGTCGGACTAGCGGGCCAGAGACCCAGTACTTC. This gives the protein CASSRTSGPETQYF. The chain is built from TRBV12-3 or TRBV12-4 and TRBJ2-5; the match to TRBD2 covers 11 bases. V lost 5 bases and J lost 4; bases outside the gene matches: 3. The CDR3 is made up of 14 amino acids.

The chain recombines TRBV24-1 with TRBJ2-3; D gene uncertain. This CDR3 has 15 amino acids. Per the germline V gene, CDR1 is KGHDR and CDR2 is SFDVKD. Trimming took off 7 bases at V and 3 bases at J, with 16 bases between the two ends. The CDR3 loop reads CATSNRGATTDTQYF. The CDR3 DNA is TGTGCCACCAGCAACAGAGGTGCAACAACAGATACGCAGTATTTT.

This clonotype was observed a handful of times. The chain has TRBV24-1 and TRBJ2-1, with D possibly being TRBD2 (6 bases). The CDR3 length is 15 residues. Trimming left V 4 bases short and J 7 bases short, with 16 bases between. CDR1 and CDR2 (germline): KGHDR, SFDVKD. The CDR3: CATSDRDSTRNEQFF. The CDR3 DNA is TGTGCCACCAGTGACCGGGACTCTACGAGGAATGAGCAGTTCTTC.

The chain carries TRBV30 and TRBJ1-2; D is possibly TRBD1 (5 bases). CDR1 is GTSNPN, CDR2 SVGIG, per germline (reference sequence). V shed 8 bases and J shed 4 bases, with 14 bases lying between them. The CDR3 totals 12 residues. The CDR3 reads CAGPGTAYGYTF. CDR3 bases: TGTGCCGGCCCCGGGACCGCCTATGGCTACACCTTC.

The sample holds a few counts of this clonotype. V gene TRBV28 combines with J gene TRBJ2-2, with D perhaps matching TRBD2 (6 bases). Germline V CDR1 and CDR2: MDHEN, SYDVKM. Deletions cut 1 base from V and 7 bases from J, with 16 bases between. The CDR3 spans 16 residues. The CDR3 coding sequence is TGTGCCAGCAGTTTATCTTCAGGAGGGCGAGGCGGGGAGCTGTTTTTT. Translated: CASSLSSGGRGGELFF.

The V gene is TRBV5-1, the J gene TRBJ1-1, with a tentative D call TRBD1 (6 bases). Trimming took 0 bases from V and 1 from J, leaving 13 bases between them. This CDR3 is built from 16 residues. Germline-derived CDR1 and CDR2 are SGHRS and YFSETQ. The CDR3 region is CASSLGRQGRNTEAFF. CDR3 bases: TGCGCCAGCAGCTTGGGGCGGCAGGGGCGGAACACTGAAGCTTTCTTT.

This clonotype was seen only a few times. This rearrangement joins TRBV21-1 to TRBJ1-4. TRBV21-1 is a pseudogene segment. The CDR3 loop spans 18 amino acids. As DNA, the CDR3 is TGTGCCAGCAGCCCTTGCGGCGGTATATCAGCAACTAATGAAAAACTGTTTTTT. This codes for CASSPCGGISATNEKLFF.

V usage is TRBV20-1 and J usage is TRBJ2-5; D is ambiguous. The V end lost 6 bases, the J end lost 5 bases, and 13 bases lay between the germline ends. This CDR3 spans 12 amino acids. Germline V gene sequence: CDR1 DFQATT, CDR2 SNEGSKA (reference sequence). The CDR3 spells CSATGLGETQYF. CDR3 nucleotide sequence: TGCAGTGCCACGGGCCTAGGGGAGACCCAGTACTTC.

The V and J genes are TRBV15 and TRBJ2-5; 12 positions agree with TRBD2. The CDR3 is made up of 17 amino acids. The V gene's germline CDR1 is LNHNV and CDR2 YYDKDF (reference sequence). Unmatched junction bases numbered 7, after V lost 1 base and J lost 4 bases. Written as DNA, the CDR3 is TGTGCCACCAGCAGAGGGTGGACTAGCGGGATTGGAGAGACCCAGTACTTC. It translates to CATSRGWTSGIGETQYF.

The chain recombines TRBV29-1 with TRBJ1-1, with no clear D. This CDR3 region has 13 residues. V lost 4 bases and J lost 1, with 10 bases in between. Per the germline V gene, CDR1 is SQVTM and CDR2 is ANQGSEA. CDR3 loop: CSVGATKNTEAFF. CDR3 DNA: TGCAGCGTTGGGGCCACGAAGAACACTGAAGCTTTCTTT.

The chain uses TRBV12-3 or TRBV12-4 and TRBJ1-5; 9 bases align to TRBD1. The CDR3 contains 14 residues. J lost 5 bases, V lost 10 bases, and 9 bases had no gene match. CDR3 DNA sequence: TGTGCCACCTCCGGGACAGGGCTCTATCAGCCCCAGCATTTT. Translation: CATSGTGLYQPQHF.

This clonotype showed up many times. The chain links TRBV7-6 to TRBJ2-6, with no clear D. CDR1 SGHVS and CDR2 FNYEAQ come from the germline V gene. There are 14 residues in the CDR3. The V end was cut by 1 base, the J end by 3 bases, with 4 bases between. Here the CDR3 DNA reads TGTGCCAGCAGCTTAGGGGGTGGGGCCAACGTCCTGACTTTC. Its translation is CASSLGGGANVLTF. Full variable domain (remainder filled in from reference TRBV7-6 and TRBJ2-6): GAGVSQSPRYKVTKRGQDVALRCDPISGHVSLYWYRQALGQGPEFLTYFNYEAQQDKSGLPNDRFSAERPEGSISTLTIQRTEQRDSAMYRCASSLGGGANVLTFGAGSRLTVL.

This clonotype has a handful of counts. The chain carries TRBV6-5 and TRBJ1-3; the D gene is possibly TRBD1 (5 bases). Trimming removed 6 bases from V and 4 bases from J, with 19 bases in between. From germline, CDR1 is MNHEY and CDR2 SVGAGI. The CDR3 runs 16 residues. This CDR3 reads CASSRVRGAKGNTIYF. The CDR3 region has the DNA TGTGCCAGCAGCCGGGTGAGAGGGGCGAAGGGAAACACCATATATTTT.

In its sample, this clonotype was seen a few times. The genes are TRBV20-1 and TRBJ1-4; weak D call: TRBD1 (6 bases). The CDR3 length is 13 residues. The germline gives CDR1 DFQATT, CDR2 SNEGSKA (reference sequence). Trimming removed 7 bases from V and 3 bases from J, with 12 bases in between. The CDR3, as DNA: TGCAGTGTCCCGGACAGCTCTAATGAAAAACTGTTTTTT. This codes for CSVPDSSNEKLFF.

This clonotype showed up just a few times. The genes are TRBV10-3 and TRBJ2-5; D is unresolved. The V gene lost 2 bases and the J gene lost 3 bases, with 4 bases spanning the gap. The length of the CDR3 is 12 residues. Per the germline V gene, CDR1 is ENHRY and CDR2 is SYGVKD. CDR3: CAISEREETQYF. CDR3 nucleotide sequence: TGTGCCATCAGTGAGAGGGAAGAGACCCAGTACTTC.

This clonotype showed up many times. V gene TRBV12-3 or TRBV12-4 combines with J gene TRBJ2-1; TRBD2 agrees at 8 bases. The CDR3 totals 16 residues. With V trimmed by 6 bases and J by 10 bases, 17 bases remained unmatched. The CDR3 sequence: CASRSGLVGRVREQFF. The CDR3 bases are TGTGCCAGCAGATCGGGACTAGTGGGGAGGGTAAGGGAGCAGTTCTTC.